The 32 T cell receptor beta chains in this list originate from one sample, sequenced in a study of blood T cells in healthy people across ages. Then a second PCR, running roughly 6 to 12 cycles, was carried out with a sample-barcoded 5' primer and a J-beta primer mix. Each CDR3 protein gets one entry after TCRdb re-called the 5' RACE reads with MiXCR. The sample has about 620,000 distinct CDR3 sequences, over 40% seen once. Input material: blood. Receptors were obtained from a woman over 75 in good health.

Concerning this clonotype itself: Since no conserved phenylalanine or tryptophan closes the CDR3, a read error is the likely cause. The chain joins TRBV29-1 to TRBJ2-1; 8 bases agree with TRBD2. Germline CDR1 SQVTM, CDR2 ANQGSEA. CDR3 length: 15 amino acids. The CDR3 loop reads CSVEGVAGPTDEQFL. The CDR3 DNA reads TGCAGTGTTGAAGGGGTAGCGGGACCCACGGATGAGCAGTTCTTA.

This clonotype was seen a handful of times. This sequence joins TRBV6-6 and TRBJ2-7; 12 bases are shared with TRBD2. CDR1 MNHNY and CDR2 SVGAGI come from the germline V gene (reference sequence). This CDR3 region has 14 residues. Trimming cost V 5 bases and J 2 bases; bases outside gene matches: 1. CDR3 protein: CASSASGGAYEQYF. Written as DNA, the CDR3 is TGTGCCAGCAGTGCTAGCGGGGGGGCCTACGAGCAGTACTTC.

Only a few counts were recorded for this clonotype. V and J are TRBV6-1 and TRBJ2-1; 8 positions agree with TRBD1. V trimming: 4 bases; J trimming: 9 bases; junction bases outside the gene matches: 14. Germline-derived CDR1 and CDR2 are MNHNS and SASEGT. There are 16 residues in the CDR3. The CDR3: CASSVGTWTGRGEQFF. The CDR3 DNA sequence: TGTGCCAGCAGTGTCGGGACGTGGACAGGGAGAGGTGAGCAGTTCTTC.

The table lists this clonotype with a few counts. This chain uses TRBV5-1 with TRBJ2-2, with 9 bases identical to TRBD1. The length of the CDR3 is 16 residues. CDR1 is SGHRS, CDR2 YFSETQ, per germline. The trim removed 4 bases at V and 2 bases at J, leaving 6 bases unmatched. In DNA, the CDR3 is TGCGCCAGCAGCAGGGGACAGGGTGTAAACACCGGGGAGCTGTTTTTT. This codes for CASSRGQGVNTGELFF.

This chain connects TRBV7-9 to TRBJ2-5, with TRBD1 as a possible D gene (5 bases). The germline V gene encodes CDR1 SEHNR and CDR2 FQNEAQ (reference sequence). The CDR3 extends over 14 amino acids. Trimming removed 3 bases at V and 5 bases at J, with 13 bases between. This chain's CDR3 is CASSFRSSGETQYF. The CDR3 DNA is TGTGCCAGCAGCTTTAGGTCTTCAGGGGAGACCCAGTACTTC.

The CDR3: CSALGTGGYGYTF. CDR3 nucleotides: TGCAGTGCTTTAGGGACAGGGGGCTATGGCTACACCTTC. V is TRBV20-1 and J is TRBJ1-2; TRBD1 aligns across 11 bases. Germline trimming cut 5 bases from V and 4 bases from J; bases unmatched to any gene: 3. Germline loops: CDR1 DFQATT, CDR2 SNEGSKA (reference sequence). This CDR3 contains 13 residues.

This clonotype appeared many times. The V call is TRBV20-1, the J call TRBJ2-3, with 8 positions matching TRBD2. With V trimmed by 0 bases and J by 2 bases, 4 bases remained unmatched. Germline-derived CDR1 and CDR2 are DFQATT and SNEGSKA (reference sequence). This CDR3 region has 15 residues. CDR3 in amino acids: CSAREGSGDTDTQYF. The CDR3, as DNA: TGCAGTGCTAGAGAGGGTAGCGGGGACACAGATACGCAGTATTTT.

Notes on this clonotype: One base away lies a much larger clone, so this may be a sequencing read error. This chain joins TRBV7-9 and TRBJ2-3, with D hard to call. The CDR3 contains 17 residues. Germline V gene data show CDR1 as SEHNR and CDR2 as FQNEAQ (reference sequence). CDR3 amino acids: CTSSLKGPGSYTDTQYF. The CDR3 coding sequence is TGTACCAGCAGCTTGAAGGGCCCCGGGTCCTACACAGATACGCAGTATTTT. Using reference TRBV7-9 and TRBJ2-3 for the parts outside the CDR3, the full variable domain is DTGVSQNPRHKITKRGQNVTFRCDPISEHNRLYWYRQTLGQGPEFLTYFQNEAQLEKSRLLSDRFSAERPKGSFSTLEIQRTEQGDSAMYLCTSSLKGPGSYTDTQYFGPGTRLTVL.

As concerns this clonotype: This clone may be a read error of a much larger clone one base away. The rearrangement joins TRBV5-1 to TRBJ2-1, with D perhaps matching TRBD2 (6 bases). Trimming shortened V by 0 bases and J by 10 bases, and 26 bases separated the two germline ends. CDR3 length: 18 amino acids. Germline-derived CDR1 and CDR2 are SGHRS and YFSETQ. The CDR3 DNA follows: TGCGCCAGCAGCTTGGTACTAGCTTCCACAACTTTTTCCTACGAGCAGTTCTTC. It specifies CASSLVLASTTFSYEQFF.

The CDR3 reads CASREQVTGELFF. The CDR3 coding sequence is TGTGCCAGCAGGGAACAGGTCACCGGGGAGCTGTTTTTT. This rearrangement joins TRBV2 to TRBJ2-2; D may be TRBD1 (5 bases). Germline lookup yields CDR1 SNHLY and CDR2 FYNNEI. Deletions cut 6 bases from V and 4 bases from J, with 9 bases between. This CDR3 has 13 amino acids.

This clonotype was seen a handful of times. The V call is TRBV12-3 or TRBV12-4, the J call TRBJ1-5; D is possibly TRBD1 (6 bases). The V and J ends lost 1 base and 5 bases respectively, with 9 bases between them. The CDR3 covers 14 residues. The CDR3 nucleotides are TGTGCCAGCAGTTTAGAAGGGGGTTATCAGCCCCAGCATTTT. Residues: CASSLEGGYQPQHF.

The gene calls are TRBV5-8 and TRBJ1-4; tentatively, D is TRBD1 (6 bases). V was pared by 6 bases and J by 7 bases, with 16 bases between. Germline lookup yields CDR1 SGHTS and CDR2 YDEGEE. The CDR3 has 14 residues. In DNA, the CDR3 is TGTGCCAGCACCCCGGGGGGGCCCAGTGAAAAACTGTTTTTT. Translating it yields CASTPGGPSEKLFF. Together with reference TRBV5-8 and TRBJ1-4, the CDR3 gives the full variable domain: EAGVTQSPTHLIKTRGQQATLRCSPISGHTSVYWYQQALGLGLQFLLWYDEGEERNRGNFPPRFSGRQFPNYSSELNVNALELEDSALYLCASTPGGPSEKLFFGSGTQLSVL.

Regarding this clonotype: One junction end disagrees with the germline gene, perhaps due to a read error. The CDR3 bases are TGTGCCGGCAGCTTAGTCTTTTCCAGCGGGGCAAACACGGATACGCAGTATTTT. This encodes CAGSLVFSSGANTDTQYF. This chain connects TRBV7-2 to TRBJ2-3; TRBD2 aligns across 7 bases. The CDR3 covers 18 residues. CDR1 is SGHTA, CDR2 FQGNSA, per germline.

The rearrangement joins TRBV12-3 or TRBV12-4 to TRBJ2-3; D remains unclear. The germline V and J ends were trimmed by 3 bases and 2 bases, with 9 bases remaining between them. The CDR3 sequence is 14 residues long. The CDR3 DNA is TGTGCCAGCAGTTTGAAGACACCCACAGATACGCAGTATTTT. Amino acids: CASSLKTPTDTQYF.

This clonotype was counted a few times. The V call is TRBV28, the J call TRBJ1-5; D is perhaps TRBD1 (5 bases). Germline V lookup: CDR1 MDHEN, CDR2 SYDVKM. This CDR3 is 15 amino acids long. V was cut by 6 bases and J by 6 bases, with 18 bases left in between. In DNA, the CDR3 is TGTGCCAGCAGCACGCCCGGGGCACTCCGTCAGCCCCAGCATTTT. Translated: CASSTPGALRQPQHF.

This clonotype was seen only a few times. This rearrangement joins TRBV20-1 to TRBJ2-3; TRBD2 matches 9 bases. The CDR3 totals 15 residues. CDR1 is DFQATT, CDR2 SNEGSKA, per germline (reference sequence). Germline trimming cut 2 bases from V and 1 base from J; bases unmatched to any gene: 4. CDR3 sequence (DNA): TGCAGTGCTAGATCTGCGGGGGGGCGCACAGATACGCAGTATTTT. Its translation: CSARSAGGRTDTQYF.

The chain uses TRBV4-1 and TRBJ2-2; 8 bases align to TRBD1. The V segment lost 3 bases and the J segment 1 base; nucleotides outside the gene matches: 7. The CDR3 totals 17 residues. Germline CDR1 and CDR2: MGHRA and YSYEKL. The CDR3 spells CASSQTRTGLNTGELFF. The CDR3 DNA reads as TGCGCCAGCAGCCAGACTCGGACAGGGCTGAACACCGGGGAGCTGTTTTTT.

J is TRBJ1-1 and V is TRBV6-6, with 10 bases aligning to TRBD1. The V segment lost 4 bases and the J segment 7 bases; nucleotides outside the gene matches: 6. Germline V gene data show CDR1 as MNHNY and CDR2 as SVGAGI (reference sequence). The CDR3 length is 14 residues. This CDR3 reads CASSSGQGDREAFF. The CDR3 DNA follows: TGTGCCAGCAGTTCAGGACAGGGGGACCGTGAAGCTTTCTTT.

About this clonotype itself: It may be a read error: a sequence one base away is much more abundant. The V gene is TRBV3-1, the J gene TRBJ2-2; D could derive from TRBD1 or TRBD2 (5 bases each). Germline loops: CDR1 LGHDT, CDR2 YNNKEL (reference sequence). The CDR3 consists of 13 residues. CDR3 residues: CASSQQGTGEQFF. Written as DNA, the CDR3 is TGTGCCAGCAGCCAACAGGGCACCGGGGAGCAGTTTTTT. Filled out from reference TRBV3-1 and TRBJ2-2, the complete variable domain reads DTAVSQTPKYLVTQMGNDKSIKCEQNLGHDTMYWYKQDSKKFLKIMFSYNNKELIINETVPNRFSPKSPDKAHLNLHINSLELGDSAVYFCASSQQGTGEQFFGEGSRLTVL.

The chain is built from TRBV20-1 and TRBJ2-1, with unresolved D. CDR1 and CDR2 (germline): DFQATT, SNEGSKA (reference sequence). V was trimmed by 6 bases and J by 0 bases, leaving 9 bases between them. The CDR3 spans 13 residues. CDR3 sequence (DNA): TGCAGTGCCTACTTCAGCTCCTACAATGAGCAGTTCTTC. Amino acids: CSAYFSSYNEQFF.

This clonotype was counted ten times or more. The CDR3 region has the DNA TGCAGTGCTAGAGTGGGGACAGTCAACAATGAGCAGTTCTTC. Translating it yields CSARVGTVNNEQFF. The V gene is TRBV20-1, the J gene TRBJ2-1; 7 bases are shared with TRBD1. V lost 1 base, J lost 5 bases, and 5 bases stayed unmatched. This CDR3 has 14 residues. CDR1 and CDR2 (germline): DFQATT, SNEGSKA (reference sequence).

The rearrangement links TRBV7-2 to TRBJ2-3; 8 nucleotides align to TRBD2. V shed 2 bases, J shed 6 bases, and the junction held 7 bases outside the gene matches. CDR3 length: 15 residues. The germline CDR1 and CDR2 sequences are SGHTA and FQGNSA. The DNA for the CDR3 is TGTGCCAGCAGCTTAAACGGGGGGGCGGGTGATACGCAGTATTTT. It yields the protein CASSLNGGAGDTQYF.

This clonotype was recorded many times. V usage is TRBV6-2 or TRBV6-3 and J usage is TRBJ2-2, with no clear D. The CDR3 sequence is 14 residues long. With 0 bases removed from V and 7 bases from J, the gap between germline ends came to 9 bases. CDR1 is MNHEY, CDR2 SVGEGT, per germline. The CDR3 here is CASSYSAFSGELFF. Written as DNA, the CDR3 is TGTGCCAGCAGTTACTCGGCCTTTAGCGGGGAGCTGTTTTTT.

The J gene is TRBJ1-6, the V gene TRBV5-1; 7 positions match TRBD1. This CDR3 has 14 residues. Germline V lookup: CDR1 SGHRS, CDR2 YFSETQ. The V and J ends lost 3 bases and 7 bases, in that order; junction bases with no gene match: 4. The CDR3 nucleotides are TGCGCCAGCAGCTGGGACAGCCAAAATTCACCCCTCCACTTT. Protein sequence: CASSWDSQNSPLHF.

This clonotype was observed many times. The J gene is TRBJ2-1, the V gene TRBV20-1; 7 bases align to TRBD2. This CDR3 has 17 amino acids. With 7 bases clipped from V and 8 bases from J, the junction kept 23 bases outside the gene matches. Germline V gives CDR1 DFQATT, CDR2 SNEGSKA (reference sequence). The CDR3 nucleotides read TGCAGTGTAGGAAGGGGATTGCGTATCCGGGGAGGGTATGAGCAGTTCTTC. It is translated as CSVGRGLRIRGGYEQFF.

Comment on this clonotype: This may arise from a read error, as a much more abundant clone is one base away. J is TRBJ2-3 and V is TRBV27; maybe TRBD1 (5 bases). There are 15 residues in the CDR3. V was trimmed by 0 bases and J by 5 bases, leaving 12 bases between them. CDR1 is MNHEY and CDR2 is SMNVEV in the germline V gene (reference sequence). CDR3 amino acids: CASSLSRVTIDTQYF. DNA of the CDR3: TGTGCCAGCAGTTTATCCAGGGTCACCATAGATACGCAGTATTTT.

This chain uses TRBV20-1 with TRBJ2-7; D remains ambiguous. CDR3 length equals 12 residues. The germline gives CDR1 DFQATT, CDR2 SNEGSKA (reference sequence). The V end was cut by 6 bases, the J end by 2 bases, with 11 bases between. CDR3 loop: CSAEPPAYEQYF. For the CDR3, the DNA is TGCAGTGCCGAGCCCCCAGCCTACGAGCAGTACTTC.

The table lists this clonotype with many counts. The chain links TRBV5-5 to TRBJ1-4; D unclear. CDR1 and CDR2 (germline): SGHKS, YYEKEE (reference sequence). V lost 2 bases and J 0 bases, leaving 8 bases between the germline ends. CDR3 length equals 15 residues. CDR3 region: CASSFLTTTNEKLFF. The CDR3 DNA reads TGTGCCAGCAGCTTCCTGACAACAACTAATGAAAAACTGTTTTTT.

The gene calls are TRBV29-1 and TRBJ2-5, with 10 bases that match TRBD2. CDR1 and CDR2 (germline): SQVTM, ANQGSEA. The CDR3 is made up of 13 amino acids. V dropped 6 bases and J dropped 5; count of bases not matched to a gene: 6. For the CDR3, the DNA is TGCAGCGTAGCCCTAGCGGGGGAGGAGACCCAGTACTTC. Amino acid sequence: CSVALAGEETQYF.

This clonotype was counted only a few times. The chain recombines TRBV12-3 or TRBV12-4 with TRBJ2-7; 7 nucleotides align to TRBD1. The junction had 5 bases not matched to a gene; V was cut back by 4 bases and J by 8 bases. The CDR3 is 12 amino acids. CDR3 sequence reads: CASSSAQGKQYF. CDR3 coding DNA: TGTGCCAGCAGTTCCGCACAGGGGAAGCAGTACTTC.

In its sample, this clonotype was seen many times. V gene TRBV7-9 combines with J gene TRBJ1-5, with a possible D match to TRBD1 (5 bases). The CDR3 runs 17 residues. The germline gives CDR1 SEHNR, CDR2 FQNEAQ (reference sequence). V dropped 7 bases and J dropped 0 bases, with 19 bases sitting between them. DNA for the CDR3: TGTGCCAGCACCTTCGAGCCTCCAGGGTATAGCAATCAGCCCCAGCATTTT. This encodes CASTFEPPGYSNQPQHF.

The V call is TRBV30, the J call TRBJ2-7, with D perhaps matching TRBD1 (8 bases). The germline V and J ends were trimmed by 2 bases and 1 base, with 18 bases remaining between them. CDR1 is GTSNPN, CDR2 SVGIG, per germline (reference sequence). The CDR3 consists of 16 residues. CDR3 in DNA: TGTGCCTGGAGTAATCTCGGACAGGGAGGGTCCTACGAGCAGTACTTC. Its translation is CAWSNLGQGGSYEQYF.